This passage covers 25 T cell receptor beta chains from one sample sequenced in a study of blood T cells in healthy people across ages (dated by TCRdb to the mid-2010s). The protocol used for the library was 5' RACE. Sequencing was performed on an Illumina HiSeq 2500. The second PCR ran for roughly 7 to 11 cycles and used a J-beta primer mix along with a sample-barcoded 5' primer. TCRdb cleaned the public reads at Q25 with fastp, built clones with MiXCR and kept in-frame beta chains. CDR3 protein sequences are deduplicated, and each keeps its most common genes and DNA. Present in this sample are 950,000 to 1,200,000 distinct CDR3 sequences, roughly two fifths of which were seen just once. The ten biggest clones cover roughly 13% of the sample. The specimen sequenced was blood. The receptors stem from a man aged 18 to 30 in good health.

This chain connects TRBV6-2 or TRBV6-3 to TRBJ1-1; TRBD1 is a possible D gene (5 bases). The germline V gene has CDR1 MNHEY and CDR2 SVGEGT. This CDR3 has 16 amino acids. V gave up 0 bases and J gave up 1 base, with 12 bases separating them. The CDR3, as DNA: TGTGCCAGCAGTTACTCCTTCAGGGAGGGGAACACTGAAGCTTTCTTT. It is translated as CASSYSFREGNTEAFF.

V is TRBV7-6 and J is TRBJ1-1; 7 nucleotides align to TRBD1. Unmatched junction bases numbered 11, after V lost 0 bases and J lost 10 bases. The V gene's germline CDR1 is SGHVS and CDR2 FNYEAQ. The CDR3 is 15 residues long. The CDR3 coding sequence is TGTGCCAGCAGCTTAGCCGGGGGACAGCCGGCCGGAGCTTTCTTT. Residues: CASSLAGGQPAGAFF.

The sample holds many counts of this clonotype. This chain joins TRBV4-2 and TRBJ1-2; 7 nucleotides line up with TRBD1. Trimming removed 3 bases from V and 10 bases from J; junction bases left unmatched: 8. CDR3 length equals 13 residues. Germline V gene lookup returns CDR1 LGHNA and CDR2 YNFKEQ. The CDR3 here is CASSQVGTENYTF. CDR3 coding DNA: TGTGCCAGCAGCCAGGTCGGGACAGAGAACTACACCTTC.

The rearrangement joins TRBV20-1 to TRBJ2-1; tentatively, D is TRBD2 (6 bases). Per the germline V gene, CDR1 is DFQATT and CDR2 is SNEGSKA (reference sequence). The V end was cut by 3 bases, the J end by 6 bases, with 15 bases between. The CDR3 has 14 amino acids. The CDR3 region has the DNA TGCAGTGCTAGTCCCGGACTAACCTGCAATGAGCAGTTCTTC. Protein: CSASPGLTCNEQFF.

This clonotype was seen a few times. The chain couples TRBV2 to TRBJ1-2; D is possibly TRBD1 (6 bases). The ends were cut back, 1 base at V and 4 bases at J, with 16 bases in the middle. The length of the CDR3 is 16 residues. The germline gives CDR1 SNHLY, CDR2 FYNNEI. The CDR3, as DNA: TGTGCCAGCAGTGAAGAAGGGGGAGTGCAGGCCTATGGCTACACCTTC. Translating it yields CASSEEGGVQAYGYTF.

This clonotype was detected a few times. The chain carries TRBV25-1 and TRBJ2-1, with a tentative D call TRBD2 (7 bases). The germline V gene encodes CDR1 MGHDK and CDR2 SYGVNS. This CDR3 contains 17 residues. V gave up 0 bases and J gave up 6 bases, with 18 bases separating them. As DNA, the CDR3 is TGTGCCAGCAGTGAATATATGGGGGGGGGCCAAGGCAATGAGCAGTTCTTC. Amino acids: CASSEYMGGGQGNEQFF.

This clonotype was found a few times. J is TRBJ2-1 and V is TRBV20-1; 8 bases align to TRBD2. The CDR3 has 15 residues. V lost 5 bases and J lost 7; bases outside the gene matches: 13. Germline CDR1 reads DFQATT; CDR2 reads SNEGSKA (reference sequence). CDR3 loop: CSAARLAPSWNEQFF. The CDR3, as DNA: TGCAGTGCTGCTAGACTAGCGCCGTCTTGGAATGAGCAGTTCTTC.

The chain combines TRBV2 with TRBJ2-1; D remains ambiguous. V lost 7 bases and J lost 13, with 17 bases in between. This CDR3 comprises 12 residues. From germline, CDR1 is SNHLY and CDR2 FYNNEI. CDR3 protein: CASTPPLKTQFF. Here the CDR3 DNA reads TGTGCCAGCACCCCCCCTTTGAAGACCCAGTTCTTC.

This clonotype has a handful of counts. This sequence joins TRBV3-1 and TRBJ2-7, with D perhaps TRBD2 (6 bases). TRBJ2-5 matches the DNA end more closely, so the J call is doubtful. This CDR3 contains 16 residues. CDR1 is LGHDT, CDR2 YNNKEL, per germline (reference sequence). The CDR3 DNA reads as TGTGCCAGCAGCCAAGAAGGAGGGGTCCCTAGAGAGACCCAGTACTTC. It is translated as CASSQEGGVPRETQYF.

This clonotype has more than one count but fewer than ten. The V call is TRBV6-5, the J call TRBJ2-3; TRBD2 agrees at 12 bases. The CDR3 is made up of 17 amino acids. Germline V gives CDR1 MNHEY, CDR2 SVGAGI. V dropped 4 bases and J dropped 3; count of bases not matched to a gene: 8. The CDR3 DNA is TGTGCCAGCAGTTGGGAACCTAGCGGGGGGGCTACAGATACGCAGTATTTT. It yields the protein CASSWEPSGGATDTQYF.

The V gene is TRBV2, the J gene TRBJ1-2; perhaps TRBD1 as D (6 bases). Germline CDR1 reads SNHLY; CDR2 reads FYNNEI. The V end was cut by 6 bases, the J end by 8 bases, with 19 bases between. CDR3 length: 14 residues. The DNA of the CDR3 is TGTGCCAGCAGCAAACAGGGTGGGCATCTAGGCTACACCTTC. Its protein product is CASSKQGGHLGYTF.

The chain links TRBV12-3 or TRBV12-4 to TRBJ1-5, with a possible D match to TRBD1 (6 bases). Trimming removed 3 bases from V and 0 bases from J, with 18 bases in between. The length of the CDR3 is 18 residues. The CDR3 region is CASSFPTVGGHSNQPQHF. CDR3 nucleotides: TGTGCCAGCAGTTTCCCCACGGTGGGGGGACATAGCAATCAGCCCCAGCATTTT.

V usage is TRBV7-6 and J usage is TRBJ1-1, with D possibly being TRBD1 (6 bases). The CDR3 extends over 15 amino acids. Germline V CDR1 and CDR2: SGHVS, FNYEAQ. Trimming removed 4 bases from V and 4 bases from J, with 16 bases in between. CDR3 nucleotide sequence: TGTGCCAGCAGCTCCAGGGGCGGGCAGGTCACTGAAGCTTTCTTT. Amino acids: CASSSRGGQVTEAFF.

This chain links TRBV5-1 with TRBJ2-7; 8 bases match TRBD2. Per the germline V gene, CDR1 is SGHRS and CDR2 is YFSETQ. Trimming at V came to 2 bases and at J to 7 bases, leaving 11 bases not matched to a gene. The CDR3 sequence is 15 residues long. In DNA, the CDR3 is TGCGCCAGCAGCTTCACCGGGACTAGGGGCAATGAGCAGTACTTC. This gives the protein CASSFTGTRGNEQYF.

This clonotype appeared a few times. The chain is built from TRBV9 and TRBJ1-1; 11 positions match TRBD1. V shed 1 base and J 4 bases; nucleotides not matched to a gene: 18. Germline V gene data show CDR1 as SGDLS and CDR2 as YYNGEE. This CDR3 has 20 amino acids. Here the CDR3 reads CASSVSLPGTGGVGSTEAFF. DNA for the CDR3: TGTGCCAGCAGCGTAAGCCTCCCTGGGACAGGGGGAGTTGGGAGCACTGAAGCTTTCTTT.

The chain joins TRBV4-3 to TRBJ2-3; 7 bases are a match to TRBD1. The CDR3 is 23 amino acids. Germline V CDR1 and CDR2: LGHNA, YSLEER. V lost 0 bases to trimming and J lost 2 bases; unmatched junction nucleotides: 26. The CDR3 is CASSQDPAAAGGPPPSSTDTQYF. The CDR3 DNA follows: TGCGCCAGCAGCCAAGACCCAGCGGCGGCAGGGGGTCCACCACCCAGTTCCACAGATACGCAGTATTTT.

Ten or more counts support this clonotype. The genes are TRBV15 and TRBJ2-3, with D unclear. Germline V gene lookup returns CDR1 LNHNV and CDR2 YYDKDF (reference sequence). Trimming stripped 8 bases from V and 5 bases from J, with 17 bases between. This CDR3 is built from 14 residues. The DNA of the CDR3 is TGTGCCACCGAAGTAGGCCTTAATGGAGATACGCAGTATTTT. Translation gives CATEVGLNGDTQYF.

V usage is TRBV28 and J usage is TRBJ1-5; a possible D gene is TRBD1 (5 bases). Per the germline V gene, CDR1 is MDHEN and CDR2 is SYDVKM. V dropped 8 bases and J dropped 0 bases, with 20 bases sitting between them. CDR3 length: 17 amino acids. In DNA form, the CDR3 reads TGTGCCAGCCCTCCCAACGGGGACGGATTTAGCAATCAGCCCCAGCATTTT. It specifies CASPPNGDGFSNQPQHF.

CDR3 DNA: TGTGCCAGCAGCTTAAGTCCTTTCGGGACAGACTATGGCTACACCTTC. It encodes CASSLSPFGTDYGYTF. V is TRBV7-2 and J is TRBJ1-2; 7 nucleotides align to TRBD1. The CDR3 totals 16 residues. V lost 2 bases and J lost 3; bases outside the gene matches: 9. CDR1 and CDR2 (germline): SGHTA, FQGNSA.

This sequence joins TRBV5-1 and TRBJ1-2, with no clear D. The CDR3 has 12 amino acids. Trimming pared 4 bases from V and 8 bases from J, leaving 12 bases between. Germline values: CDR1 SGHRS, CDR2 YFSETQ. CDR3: CASSPFQSGYTF. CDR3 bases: TGCGCCAGCAGCCCCTTTCAATCCGGCTACACCTTC.

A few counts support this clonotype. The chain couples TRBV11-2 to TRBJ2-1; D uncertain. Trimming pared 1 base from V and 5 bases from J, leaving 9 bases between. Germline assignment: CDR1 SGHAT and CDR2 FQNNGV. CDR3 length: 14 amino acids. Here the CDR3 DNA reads TGTGCCAGCAGCTTAGGCTGGGGAAACAATGAGCAGTTCTTC. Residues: CASSLGWGNNEQFF.

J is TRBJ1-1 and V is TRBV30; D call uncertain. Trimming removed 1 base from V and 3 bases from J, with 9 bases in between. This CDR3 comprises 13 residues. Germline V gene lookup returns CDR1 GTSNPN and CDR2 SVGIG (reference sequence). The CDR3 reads CAWSAERDTEAFF. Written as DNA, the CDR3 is TGTGCCTGGAGTGCAGAGAGGGACACTGAAGCTTTCTTT.

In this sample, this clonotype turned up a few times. The CDR3 DNA follows: TGTGCCACCAGCATTCTCCGACAGTTTGGCAATCAGCCCCAGCATTTT. Its protein product is CATSILRQFGNQPQHF. The chain is built from TRBV15 and TRBJ1-5; D is perhaps TRBD1 (5 bases). This CDR3 spans 16 amino acids. Per germline, CDR1 LNHNV and CDR2 YYDKDF (reference sequence). V was pared by 4 bases and J by 2 bases, with 15 bases between.

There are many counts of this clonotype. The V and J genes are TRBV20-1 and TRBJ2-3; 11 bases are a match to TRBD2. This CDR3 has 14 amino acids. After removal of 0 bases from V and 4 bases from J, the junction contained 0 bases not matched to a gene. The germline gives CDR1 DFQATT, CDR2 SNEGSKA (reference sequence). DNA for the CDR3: TGCAGTGCTAGAGATAGCGGGGGGGCAGATACGCAGTATTTT. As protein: CSARDSGGADTQYF.

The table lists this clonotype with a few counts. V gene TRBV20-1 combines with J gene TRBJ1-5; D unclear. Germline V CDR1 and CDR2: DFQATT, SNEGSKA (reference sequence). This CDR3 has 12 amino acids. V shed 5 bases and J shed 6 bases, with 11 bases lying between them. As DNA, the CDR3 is TGCAGTGCTCAAACGTCGGGTCAGCCCCAGCATTTT. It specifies CSAQTSGQPQHF.